The 30 T cell receptor beta chains presented below share a single source sample, sequenced in a study of tumor and adjacent non-tumor tissue in lung cancer. The template was RNA from unsorted bulk tissue. Three rounds of nested PCR, following a modified ARM-PCR protocol, produced the TCRbeta library. One entry per CDR3 protein results from TCRdb running MiXCR on the multiplex PCR reads. This table has more than 75,000 distinct CDR3 sequences, less than 75% appearing once. Sample: lung tumor tissue. These receptors all come from a woman aged 70-85 years with non-small cell lung cancer.

A word on this clonotype: One end of the junction varies from germline; a read error may be responsible. This chain links TRBV6-5 with TRBJ1-5; D is undetermined. The CDR3 has 15 amino acids. Germline V gene data show CDR1 as MNHEY and CDR2 as SVGAGI. The CDR3 reads CASSPTRPRLQHQHF. The CDR3 DNA is TGTGCCAGCAGTCCAACCCGCCCAAGGCTTCAGCACCAGCATTTT.

This clonotype has only a few counts. The junction shows a germline mismatch at one end, possibly a read error. The J gene is TRBJ2-7, the V gene TRBV9; D is perhaps TRBD2 (5 bases). Looked up from germline, CDR1 is SGDLS and CDR2 is YYNGEE. This CDR3 region has 14 residues. The chain's CDR3 is CASSASEVLSEQYF. The CDR3 DNA follows: TGTGCCAGCAGCGCTTCGGAGGTGCTAAGCGAGCAGTATTTC.

On this clonotype: One junction end disagrees with the germline gene, perhaps due to a read error. The rearrangement joins TRBV7-8 to TRBJ1-5; D possibly corresponds to TRBD1 (5 bases). This CDR3 contains 15 residues. Germline values: CDR1 SGHVS, CDR2 FQNEAQ. CDR3 coding DNA: TGTACCAGCAACTCCTTTGGGGCCACCAATCAGCCCCAGCATTTT. Residues: CTSNSFGATNQPQHF.

A single count supports this clonotype. The V gene is TRBV20-1, the J gene TRBJ2-5; D ambiguous. Germline CDR1 and CDR2: DFQATT and SNEGSKA (reference sequence). Trimming cost V 0 bases and J 5 bases, with 10 bases left between them. This CDR3 spans 13 amino acids. In DNA, the CDR3 is TGCAGTGCTAGAGATACACGTTTGGAGACCCAGTACTTC. It translates to CSARDTRLETQYF.

On this clonotype itself: The CDR3 ends on some other residue instead of the conserved phenylalanine or tryptophan, so this is likely a read error. V and J are TRBV6-2 or TRBV6-3 and TRBJ2-7; 10 bases agree with TRBD2. CDR1 is MNHEY and CDR2 is SVGEGT in the germline V gene. Losses at the gene ends were 7 bases for V and 3 bases for J; bases not matched to a gene: 9. The CDR3 is 15 amino acids. CDR3 in amino acids: CASTAPGLAIYEQYL. DNA for the CDR3: TGTGCCAGCACCGCCCCGGGACTAGCGATCTACGAGCAGTACCTC.

The chain has TRBV5-1 and TRBJ2-5; 7 bases are a match to TRBD2. The CDR3 spans 14 residues. Per germline, CDR1 SGHRS and CDR2 YFSETQ. The CDR3, as DNA: TGCACAAGCAGCTCAGCGGGACTGCAAGAGACCCAGTACTTC. It is translated as CTSSSAGLQETQYF.

The rearrangement links TRBV2 to TRBJ1-1, with D possibly TRBD1 on 5 matching bases. The CDR3 spans 15 residues. Germline V gene data show CDR1 as SNHLY and CDR2 as FYNNEI. V lost 7 bases, J lost 0 bases, and 15 bases lay in between. The CDR3, as DNA: TGTGCCAGCAAAAGGGACTGGACAATGAACACTGAAGCTTTCTTT. Protein product: CASKRDWTMNTEAFF.

Remarks on this clonotype: At one end, the junction sequence differs from germline, possibly due to a read error. The chain joins TRBV5-1 to TRBJ2-1; D is unresolved. CDR1 SGHRS and CDR2 YFSETQ come from the germline V gene. The CDR3 has 14 residues. The CDR3 sequence is CASSRGVPCNEQFF. In DNA, the CDR3 is TGCGCTAGCAGCCGTGGAGTACCCTGCAATGAGCAGTTCTTC.

This clonotype was detected a few times. One end of the junction varies from germline; a read error may be responsible. The chain uses TRBV29-1 and TRBJ2-1; 15 bases map to TRBD2. Germline V gene data show CDR1 as SQVTM and CDR2 as ANQGSEA. This CDR3 has 17 amino acids. For the CDR3, the DNA is TGCAGCGTTGCACACGATGACATGGGACTAGCGGGAGGTGAGCAGCTCTTC. Protein sequence: CSVAHDDMGLAGGEQLF.

In its sample, this clonotype was seen many times. J is TRBJ2-7 and V is TRBV30; TRBD2 agrees at 7 bases. This CDR3 comprises 14 residues. The ends lost 4 bases at V and 2 bases at J; junction bases unmatched: 8. From germline, CDR1 is GTSNPN and CDR2 SVGIG (reference sequence). The CDR3 here is CAWTSLAGPYEQYF. The CDR3 DNA follows: TGTGCCTGGACCTCTTTAGCGGGTCCCTACGAGCAGTACTTC.

Worth noting for this clonotype: One junction end disagrees with the germline gene, perhaps due to a read error. This chain links TRBV20-1 with TRBJ2-1; TRBD2 might be the D (6 bases). CDR1 is DFQATT, CDR2 SNEGSKA, per germline (reference sequence). The CDR3 covers 16 residues. The CDR3 protein is CSARPVWRASFNEQFF. DNA for the CDR3: TGCAGTGCTAGACCTGTTTGGAGGGCCTCCTTCAATGAGCAGTTCTTC.

The CDR3 region is CASSPLWADTQYF. As DNA, the CDR3 is TGTGCCAGCAGCCCACTCTGGGCAGATACGCAGTATTTT. The genes are TRBV11-3 and TRBJ2-3; D remains unclear. The CDR3 spans 13 residues. Trimming removed 5 bases at V and 4 bases at J, with 10 bases between. Per the germline V gene, CDR1 is SGHNT and CDR2 is YENEEA.

This CDR3 is CATSDGNSPLHF. In DNA form, the CDR3 reads TGTGCCACCAGTGATGGGAATTCACCCCTCCACTTT. The chain links TRBV24-1 to TRBJ1-6; D is unclear. The CDR3 is made up of 12 amino acids. V was clipped by 3 bases and J by 7 bases, with 3 bases between them. Germline lookup yields CDR1 KGHDR and CDR2 SFDVKD.

Comments on this clonotype: Its ends do not fully match the called genes, so a read error is possible. J is TRBJ2-3 and V is TRBV10-3; 8 nucleotides align to TRBD2. The germline gives CDR1 ENHRY, CDR2 SYGVKD. There are 17 residues in the CDR3. The CDR3 region has the DNA TGTGCCATCAGTGAGTCCCCGACTAGCGATAGCATAGATACGCAGTATTTT. This translates into CAISESPTSDSIDTQYF.

On this clonotype itself: At one end, the junction sequence differs from germline, possibly due to a read error. This chain joins TRBV6-5 and TRBJ2-5; a possible D gene is TRBD2 (7 bases). CDR1 and CDR2 (germline): MNHEY, SVGAGI. The CDR3 covers 16 residues. CDR3 bases: TGTGACAGCAGTTACTCGCTTAGGGAGGGGGAAGAGACCCTATACTTC. The encoded protein is CDSSYSLREGEETLYF.

To note about this clonotype: This may be a read error, as it is one base from a much larger clone. This chain connects TRBV5-6 to TRBJ2-1; D not resolved. Trimming removed 7 bases from V and 6 bases from J, with 5 bases in between. The CDR3 is 10 residues long. Germline loops: CDR1 SGHDT, CDR2 YYEEEE. CDR3 loop: CASDLNEQFF. The CDR3 DNA is TGTGCCAGCGACCTCAATGAGCAGTTCTTC.

The CDR3 here is CATSGATLRTSGRTDTQYF. The DNA of the CDR3 is TGTGCCACCAGTGGGGCAACTTTGAGGACTAGCGGGCGCACAGATACGCAGTATTTT. The V and J genes are TRBV24-1 and TRBJ2-3; 11 bases map to TRBD2. Germline CDR1 is KGHDR and CDR2 is SFDVKD. Unmatched junction bases numbered 13, after V lost 5 bases and J lost 1 base. This CDR3 is built from 19 residues.

Remarks on this clonotype: Because the CDR3 is missing its conserved closing phenylalanine or tryptophan, this is likely a read error. The chain's CDR3 is CATSDFAGGRTDTQYR. CDR3 coding DNA: TGTGCCACCAGTGATTTTGCGGGAGGACGCACAGATACGCAGTATCGT. The chain links TRBV24-1 to TRBJ2-3; TRBD2 matches at 8 bases. Germline lookup yields CDR1 KGHDR and CDR2 SFDVKD. V dropped 1 base and J dropped 1; count of bases not matched to a gene: 3. The CDR3 is 16 residues long.

This clonotype came up a few times. The J gene is TRBJ2-1, the V gene TRBV20-1; D remains ambiguous. Germline V CDR1 and CDR2: DFQATT, SNEGSKA (reference sequence). CDR3 size: 14 residues. Trimming removed 4 bases at V and 6 bases at J, with 16 bases between. The CDR3 nucleotides are TGCAGTGCTATGAGCTGGCGGAGCTTCAATGAGCAGTTCTTC. It translates to CSAMSWRSFNEQFF.

The DNA of the CDR3 is TGCGCCAGCAGCAAGGGACTAGCGGGACCCGGAGTTCTATACGAGCAGTACTTC. Protein sequence: CASSKGLAGPGVLYEQYF. The rearrangement links TRBV5-1 to TRBJ2-7; 13 bases align to TRBD2. The V and J ends lost 4 bases and 4 bases, in that order; junction bases with no gene match: 14. Germline CDR1 SGHRS, CDR2 YFSETQ. This CDR3 region has 18 residues.

This clonotype occurred many times. The V and J genes are TRBV6-5 and TRBJ2-1; the D is unclear. This CDR3 contains 14 residues. V lost 2 bases and J lost 7, with 12 bases in between. CDR1 is MNHEY, CDR2 SVGAGI, per germline. The CDR3 nucleotides read TGTGCCAGCAGTTACGCGGACCCTTGGAATGAGCAGTTCTTC. It encodes CASSYADPWNEQFF.

On this clonotype: This clone may be a read error of a much larger clone one base away. V usage is TRBV5-1 and J usage is TRBJ2-3, with TRBD2 as a possible D gene (5 bases). V was cut by 4 bases and J by 3 bases, with 18 bases left in between. Germline CDR1 SGHRS, CDR2 YFSETQ. The CDR3 consists of 16 residues. The CDR3 nucleotides read TGCGCCAGCAGCATGGGTCGTGGGAGTAAGACAGATACGCAGTATTTT. Translation gives CASSMGRGSKTDTQYF.

This clonotype occurred a few times. V gene TRBV10-3 combines with J gene TRBJ2-3; D gene unclear. Trimming removed 4 bases at V and 5 bases at J, with 16 bases between. The CDR3 runs 15 residues. The germline V gene has CDR1 ENHRY and CDR2 SYGVKD. The CDR3 spells CAISVSEPSIDTQYF. CDR3 DNA: TGTGCCATCAGTGTCAGCGAACCTTCCATAGATACGCAGTATTTT.

To note about this clonotype: This may arise from a read error, as a much more abundant clone is one base away. This chain links TRBV7-8 with TRBJ2-1; TRBD2 matches at 8 bases. The CDR3 runs 16 residues. Germline assignment: CDR1 SGHVS and CDR2 FQNEAQ. V lost 4 bases, J lost 2 bases, and 7 bases stayed unmatched. CDR3 nucleotides: TGTGCCAGCAGCTCAGGGGTAGCGGGGACCTACAATGAGCAGTTCTTC. Translated: CASSSGVAGTYNEQFF.

Details on this clonotype: Being one base from a much bigger clone, this may be a read error. The chain carries TRBV10-3 and TRBJ1-3; D is possibly TRBD1 (6 bases). The CDR3 consists of 15 residues. Germline assignment: CDR1 ENHRY and CDR2 SYGVKD. The CDR3 region has the DNA TGTACCATCGGGGGCAGACAATCCTCTGGAAACACCATATATTTT. Protein: CTIGGRQSSGNTIYF.

This clonotype counts as medium-sized. The CDR3 DNA reads as TGTGCCAGCAGTGACGGGGTGGACCGGCCCCAGCATTTT. Its protein product is CASSDGVDRPQHF. This chain connects TRBV6-1 to TRBJ1-5; no clear D gene. The CDR3 is made up of 13 amino acids. CDR1 is MNHNS, CDR2 SASEGT, per germline. Trimming took off 3 bases at V and 9 bases at J, with 12 bases between the two ends.

Worth noting for this clonotype: A much more abundant neighbour one base away suggests this may be a read error. V gene TRBV30 combines with J gene TRBJ2-2; the D call may be TRBD1 or TRBD2 (5 bases each). This CDR3 is built from 16 residues. CDR1 and CDR2 from the germline V gene are GTSNPN and SVGIG (reference sequence). As DNA, the CDR3 is TGTACCTGGAGTGTCCGGGCGGAGAGGGGCACCGGGGAGCTGTTTTTT. It encodes CTWSVRAERGTGELFF.

The genes are TRBV5-4 and TRBJ2-1, with TRBD2 identical over 12 bases. The CDR3 consists of 16 residues. The V gene's germline CDR1 is SGHNT and CDR2 YYREEE (reference sequence). V lost 4 bases to trimming and J lost 4 bases; unmatched junction nucleotides: 6. This CDR3 reads CASSLGLAGCYNEQFF. CDR3 DNA sequence: TGTGCCAGCAGCCTCGGACTAGCGGGATGTTACAATGAGCAGTTCTTC.

The genes are TRBV6-5 and TRBJ2-7, with TRBD2 as a possible D gene (6 bases). CDR1 is MNHEY, CDR2 SVGAGI, per germline. The CDR3 totals 14 residues. The CDR3 nucleotides read TGTCCCGACAGCCCCGGCACGGGGGCCTACGAGCAGTACTTC. Protein: CPDSPGTGAYEQYF.

The sample holds many counts of this clonotype. One end of the junction fails to match germline, which may point to a read error. The J gene is TRBJ1-2, the V gene TRBV29-1; TRBD1 matches 10 bases. This CDR3 contains 13 residues. Per the germline V gene, CDR1 is SQVTM and CDR2 is ANQGSEA. Here the CDR3 reads CSARQGASPRGYF. In DNA, the CDR3 is TGCAGCGCAAGACAGGGGGCTAGTCCTCGAGGCTACTTC.